A selection of T cell receptor beta chains follows, all from one sample in a study of T cell responses to AZD1222 COVID-19 vaccine. TCRdb's table, derived via immunoSEQ multiplex PCR, lists solely in-frame clones and lacks some. The sample lists 95,000 to 110,000 clones; approximately 90% were seen once. The sample in question was peripheral blood, obtained on day 0 of AZD1222 vaccination. Receptors were obtained from an adult in good health. Both conserved end residues are part of each CDR3. The D gene is left open where the match is weak. Size is stated for part of the rows, as once, few or many counts, or as a class when the clone is expanded.

d_gene	v_gene	abundance	j_gene	CDR3aa	CDR3nt
-	TRBV7-2	few	TRBJ2-7	CASSSYDRFGEQYF	TGTGCCAGCAGCTCCTACGACAGATTTGGAGAGCAGTACTTC
TRBD1	TRBV5-3	-	TRBJ1-6	CARRSNRGNNSPLHF	TGTGCCAGAAGATCAAACAGGGGAAATAATTCACCCCTCCACTTT
-	TRBV6-6	-	TRBJ2-7	CASSQNLRGAEYYEQYF	TGTGCCAGCAGTCAAAACCTTCGGGGGGCGGAATACTACGAGCAGTACTTC
-	TRBV5-6	once	TRBJ2-6	CASSWAGVSSGANVLTF	TGTGCCAGCAGCTGGGCGGGTGTCAGCTCTGGGGCCAACGTCCTGACTTTC
-	TRBV24-1	-	TRBJ2-7	CATSEGGPGHYEQYF	TGTGCCACCAGTGAGGGAGGCCCGGGTCACTACGAGCAGTACTTC
-	TRBV20-1	-	TRBJ2-3	CSAPGDTQYF	TGCAGTGCCCCCGGGGATACGCAGTATTTT
TRBD1	TRBV2	-	TRBJ1-5	CASSYPGTGGRDQPQHF	TGTGCCAGCAGTTACCCCGGGACAGGGGGGCGCGATCAGCCCCAGCATTTT
TRBD1	TRBV5-4	-	TRBJ2-7	CASSPGQGRYEQYF	TGTGCCAGCAGCCCCGGACAGGGGAGGTACGAGCAGTACTTC
TRBD2	TRBV7-2	-	TRBJ2-3	CASSSRSGPSTDTQYF	TGTGCCAGCAGCTCCCGTAGCGGGCCCAGCACAGATACGCAGTATTTT
TRBD2	TRBV19	-	TRBJ2-1	CASSIGGEGLNEQFF	TGTGCCAGTAGTATAGGGGGGGAGGGGTTGAATGAGCAGTTCTTC
-	TRBV7-9	-	TRBJ1-4	CASSSGPEKLFF	TGTGCCAGCAGTTCGGGCCCTGAAAAACTGTTTTTT
-	TRBV11-2	-	TRBJ1-3	CASSLVTHSGNTIYF	TGTGCCAGCAGCTTAGTAACTCACTCTGGAAACACCATATATTTT
TRBD1	TRBV19	-	TRBJ1-5	CASSRGQRGDQPQHF	TGTGCCAGTAGTAGGGGACAGCGGGGGGATCAGCCCCAGCATTTT
-	TRBV3-1/TRBV3-2	-	TRBJ2-2	CASSQVGNTGELFF	TGTGCCAGCAGCCAAGTCGGGAACACCGGGGAGCTGTTTTTT
-	TRBV7-9	-	TRBJ1-1	CASSFAGAPWAFF	TGTGCCAGCAGCTTCGCAGGGGCGCCCTGGGCTTTCTTT
TRBD1	TRBV7-8	-	TRBJ1-2	CASSPHRGSLYGYTF	TGTGCCAGCAGCCCCCACAGGGGGAGCCTCTATGGCTACACCTTC
-	TRBV9	-	TRBJ1-1	CASSVEPGAPEAFF	TGTGCCAGCAGCGTAGAACCGGGGGCGCCTGAAGCTTTCTTT
TRBD2	TRBV29-1	-	TRBJ2-3	CSVRRGGDNTDTQYF	TGCAGCGTTAGGCGGGGGGGCGATAACACAGATACGCAGTATTTT
-	TRBV6-1	few	TRBJ1-5	CASSEADGGVSQPQHF	TGTGCCAGCAGTGAAGCGGACGGGGGTGTGAGTCAGCCCCAGCATTTT
-	TRBV6-5	-	TRBJ2-7	CAVVTPGREQYF	TGTGCCGTTGTAACGCCCGGGAGAGAGCAGTACTTC
-	TRBV7-2	-	TRBJ1-5	CASSLPSQPQHF	TGTGCCAGCAGCCTGCCTAGCCAGCCCCAGCATTTT
-	TRBV7-2	-	TRBJ2-2	CASSLVIGSGELFF	TGTGCCAGCAGCTTAGTCATTGGTAGCGGGGAGCTGTTTTTT
-	TRBV27	-	TRBJ1-6	CASRLIEGLNSPLHF	TGTGCCAGCAGGCTGATCGAGGGGTTGAATTCACCCCTCCACTTT